These 21 T cell receptor beta chains originate from one sample sequenced in a study of STAT5B mutations in CD4+ large granular lymphocyte leukemia. Data came from immunoSEQ multiplex PCR; TCRdb stores just in-frame clones and leaves some out. The sample yields approximately 39,000 clones, 75% to 85% seen once. The sample was CD4+ T cells from blood buffy coats. The receptors were gathered from a human donor in good health.

This clone was seen a handful of times. V and J are TRBV7-8 and TRBJ1-2; D may be TRBD1 (5 bases). Deletions cut 4 bases from V and 3 bases from J, with 15 bases between. The CDR3 consists of 15 residues. Germline V gene sequence: CDR1 SGHVS, CDR2 FQNEAQ. The CDR3 sequence: CASSSGPQRDYGYTF. CDR3 nucleotide sequence: TGTGCCAGCAGCTCGGGACCTCAAAGGGACTATGGCTACACCTTC.

J is TRBJ2-5 and V is TRBV7-8; D call uncertain. The CDR3 has 12 amino acids. V lost 5 bases, J lost 0 bases, and 4 bases lay in between. Germline V gene lookup returns CDR1 SGHVS and CDR2 FQNEAQ. Here the CDR3 DNA reads TGTGCCAGCAGCCCGTACCAAGAGACCCAGTACTTC. This gives the protein CASSPYQETQYF.

CDR3 coding DNA: TGTGCCAGTAGTATGGGTGGCCGTGGGGCCCCGAATGAGCAGTTCTTC. Protein sequence: CASSMGGRGAPNEQFF. V and J are TRBV19 and TRBJ2-1; TRBD1 is a possible D gene (5 bases). The germline V gene has CDR1 LNHDA and CDR2 SQIVND (reference sequence). The CDR3 sequence is 16 residues long. V shed 3 bases and J shed 7 bases, with 19 bases lying between them.

The chain is built from TRBV29-1 and TRBJ2-3; 8 bases are a match to TRBD2. Germline CDR1 is SQVTM and CDR2 is ANQGSEA. V was clipped by 8 bases and J by 0 bases; unmatched bases: 10. This CDR3 is built from 15 residues. CDR3: CSLLPSGGSTDTQYF. The CDR3 nucleotides read TGCAGCCTACTGCCCAGCGGGGGAAGCACAGATACGCAGTATTTT.

J is TRBJ2-1 and V is TRBV30; 8 bases map to TRBD2. The ends lost 0 bases at V and 3 bases at J; junction bases unmatched: 7. The CDR3 loop spans 16 amino acids. CDR1 and CDR2 from the germline V gene are GTSNPN and SVGIG (reference sequence). Here the CDR3 DNA reads TGTGCCTGGAGTGTACTTAGTAGCGGGGTCTACAATGAGCAGTTCTTC. As protein: CAWSVLSSGVYNEQFF.

The CDR3 loop reads CASSKPGQSTGELFF. The CDR3 bases are TGTGCCAGCAGCAAGCCGGGACAGTCCACCGGGGAGCTGTTTTTT. The chain employs TRBV21-1 and TRBJ2-2; the D call in the table, TRBD1, was not verified against the DNA. TRBV21-1 corresponds to a pseudogene. This CDR3 has 15 residues.

The chain recombines TRBV5-4 with TRBJ2-3; 10 nucleotides line up with TRBD2. The CDR3 covers 14 residues. The germline V gene encodes CDR1 SGHNT and CDR2 YYREEE (reference sequence). V trimming: 3 bases; J trimming: 5 bases; junction bases outside the gene matches: 3. The DNA for the CDR3 is TGTGCCAGCAGCTCCCGGACTAGCGGAGATACGCAGTATTTT. Its protein product is CASSSRTSGDTQYF.

The gene calls are TRBV30 and TRBJ1-3, with D perhaps TRBD1 (5 bases). Trimming left V 0 bases short and J 1 base short, with 10 bases between. Germline CDR1 is GTSNPN and CDR2 is SVGIG (reference sequence). CDR3 length: 15 residues. The CDR3 DNA sequence: TGTGCCTGGAGTGTGTCAGGGCAGTCTGGAAACACCATATATTTT. Translated: CAWSVSGQSGNTIYF.

This chain joins TRBV6-1 and TRBJ2-7; the D gene is possibly TRBD1 (6 bases). Germline V gives CDR1 MNHNS, CDR2 SASEGT. The CDR3 totals 14 residues. Trimming removed 0 bases at V and 6 bases at J, with 12 bases between. The CDR3 here is CASSEAQGFGEQYF. CDR3 in DNA: TGTGCCAGCAGTGAAGCCCAGGGGTTCGGCGAGCAGTACTTC.

The V call is TRBV27, the J call TRBJ1-4; D unresolved. The CDR3 sequence is 14 residues long. CDR1 is MNHEY and CDR2 is SMNVEV in the germline V gene (reference sequence). V was cut by 6 bases and J by 3 bases, with 11 bases left in between. CDR3 nucleotide sequence: TGTGCCAGCAGGGCGGGTAGGTCTAATGAAAAACTGTTTTTT. It translates to CASRAGRSNEKLFF.

The rearrangement uses TRBV13 and TRBJ1-2; possible D gene TRBD1, 5 bases. CDR3 length: 14 residues. Germline CDR1 and CDR2: PRHDT and FYEKMQ (reference sequence). The V and J ends lost 4 bases and 5 bases respectively, with 14 bases between them. The CDR3 DNA reads as TGTGCCAGCAGCTCAGACCCTCGGGGGTATGGCTACACCTTC. Translation gives CASSSDPRGYGYTF.

This chain uses TRBV10-2 with TRBJ1-3, with a weak D call TRBD1 (5 bases). V dropped 2 bases and J dropped 1 base, with 6 bases sitting between them. Germline V gene data show CDR1 as WSHSY and CDR2 as SAAADI. The CDR3 has 14 amino acids. The CDR3 reads CASSEPGSGNTIYF. The CDR3 nucleotides are TGCGCCAGCAGTGAGCCAGGGTCTGGAAACACCATATATTTT.

J is TRBJ2-1 and V is TRBV28; TRBD2 matches at 10 bases. The junction had 8 bases not matched to a gene; V was cut back by 4 bases and J by 8 bases. This CDR3 spans 15 amino acids. Germline assignment: CDR1 MDHEN and CDR2 SYDVKM. CDR3 amino acids: CASSSSGRAVHEQFF. Here the CDR3 DNA reads TGTGCCAGCAGTTCGAGCGGGAGGGCCGTCCATGAGCAGTTCTTC.

The rearrangement joins TRBV10-3 to TRBJ2-1; 9 bases align to TRBD2. Germline-derived CDR1 and CDR2 are ENHRY and SYGVKD. With V trimmed by 3 bases and J by 8 bases, 5 bases remained unmatched. This CDR3 contains 14 residues. The DNA of the CDR3 is TGTGCCATCAGTGATCAAGCGGGAGGCGATGAGCAGTTCTTC. It specifies CAISDQAGGDEQFF.

The gene calls are TRBV30 and TRBJ1-5; 12 positions agree with TRBD1. From germline, CDR1 is GTSNPN and CDR2 SVGIG (reference sequence). Trimming took 3 bases from V and 1 from J; bases not matched to a gene: 4. This CDR3 spans 16 amino acids. The CDR3, as DNA: TGTGCCTGGAGGGGACAGGGGGCGCAAAGCAATCAGCCCCAGCATTTT. The encoded protein is CAWRGQGAQSNQPQHF.

This clone has just one count. This sequence joins TRBV6-5 and TRBJ1-1, with D possibly TRBD1 on 6 matching bases. The CDR3 loop spans 14 amino acids. V lost 6 bases to trimming and J lost 0 bases, with 11 bases between them. Per the germline V gene, CDR1 is MNHEY and CDR2 is SVGAGI. The CDR3 protein is CASRKTGMNTEAFF. For the CDR3, the DNA is TGTGCCAGCAGAAAGACAGGCATGAACACTGAAGCTTTCTTT.

This clone was detected a few times. CDR3 protein: CSVVQGYTEAFF. DNA of the CDR3: TGCAGCGTTGTTCAGGGGTACACTGAAGCTTTCTTT. This chain connects TRBV29-1 to TRBJ1-1; the D gene is possibly TRBD1 (6 bases). The V end lost 4 bases, the J end lost 3 bases, and 9 bases lay between the germline ends. Germline loops: CDR1 SQVTM, CDR2 ANQGSEA. This CDR3 is built from 12 residues. The variable domain in full, completed from reference TRBV29-1 and TRBJ1-1, reads SAVISQKPSRDICQRGTSLTIQCQVDSQVTMMFWYRQQPGQSLTLIATANQGSEATYESGFVIDKFPISRPNLTFSTLTVSNMSPEDSSIYLCSVVQGYTEAFFGQGTRLTVV.

CDR3 region: CAWTGQGARYEQYF. CDR3 bases: TGTGCCTGGACCGGACAGGGGGCTCGATACGAGCAGTACTTC. V gene TRBV30 combines with J gene TRBJ2-7; 11 nucleotides match TRBD1. Germline CDR1 reads GTSNPN; CDR2 reads SVGIG (reference sequence). This CDR3 region has 14 residues. V was clipped by 4 bases and J by 4 bases; unmatched bases: 6.

J is TRBJ2-7 and V is TRBV12-5; TRBD2 might be the D (5 bases). From germline, CDR1 is LGHNT and CDR2 FRNRAP. Trimming pared 1 base from V and 2 bases from J, leaving 12 bases between. The CDR3 has 15 residues. Here the CDR3 DNA reads TGTGCTAGTGGTTTGGGCCAGTCCGGGGCCTACGAGCAGTACTTC. It codes for CASGLGQSGAYEQYF.

This chain connects TRBV11-2 to TRBJ2-5; D might be TRBD1 (6 bases). Looked up from germline, CDR1 is SGHAT and CDR2 is FQNNGV. V was cut by 1 base and J by 4 bases, with 10 bases left in between. This CDR3 has 14 residues. CDR3 nucleotide sequence: TGTGCCAGCAGCTTAGTGCTGGGGGCAGAGACCCAGTACTTC. Translating gives CASSLVLGAETQYF.

V is TRBV4-3 and J is TRBJ1-2; no clear D. V shed 2 bases and J shed 3 bases, with 4 bases lying between them. The CDR3 is made up of 12 amino acids. CDR1 is LGHNA, CDR2 YSLEER, per germline. CDR3 sequence (DNA): TGCGCCAGCAGCCAACAAGACTATGGCTACACCTTC. This encodes CASSQQDYGYTF.